The table lists the clone carrying this TCR beta chain with a count of one. Its antigen is undetermined. This entry belongs to a study of graft-versus-host responses after intestinal transplantation. The V gene end was trimmed by 4 bases and the J gene end by 5 bases; junction bases not matched to a gene: 9. Germline assignment: CDR1 SGHRS and CDR2 YFSETQ. This CDR3 contains 14 residues. The data were produced by immunoSEQ multiplex PCR, yet TCRdb's version contains in-frame clones alone and is incomplete. The repertoire consists of over 75,000 clones, with 85% to 90% occurring once and the leading ten covering approximately 0.33%.

The V call is TRBV5-1, the J call TRBJ2-7; 7 bases are shared with TRBD1. This clonotype was obtained from a human donor who received an intestinal transplant. The specimen comprised unstimulated CD4+ T cells sorted from spleen or lymph node cells, sampled before intestinal transplant. The CDR3 spells CASSPDRAMNEQYF. The CDR3 nucleotides read TGCGCCAGCAGCCCCGACAGGGCCATGAACGAGCAGTACTTC.